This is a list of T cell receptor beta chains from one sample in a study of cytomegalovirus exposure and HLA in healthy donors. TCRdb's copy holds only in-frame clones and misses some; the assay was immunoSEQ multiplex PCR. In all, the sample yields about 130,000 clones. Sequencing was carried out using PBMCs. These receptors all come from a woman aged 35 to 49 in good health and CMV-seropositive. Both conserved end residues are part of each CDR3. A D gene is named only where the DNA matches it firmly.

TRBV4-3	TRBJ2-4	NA	CASSQDLSRGRAKNIQYF	TGCGCCAGCAGCCAAGATCTATCCCGGGGGAGAGCCAAAAACATTCAGTACTTC
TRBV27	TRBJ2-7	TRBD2	CASSLRAGGSSYEQYF	TGTGCCAGCAGTTTAAGAGCGGGAGGGAGCTCCTACGAGCAGTACTTC
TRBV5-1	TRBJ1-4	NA	CASRLTAAGQEKLFF	TGCGCCAGCAGGCTCACCGCCGCAGGGCAAGAAAAACTGTTTTTT
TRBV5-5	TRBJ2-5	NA	CASSFLPGLTETQYF	TGTGCCAGCAGCTTCCTCCCCGGGTTGACGGAGACCCAGTACTTC
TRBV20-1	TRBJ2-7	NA	CSASSGEQYF	TGCAGTGCTAGCTCCGGGGAGCAGTACTTC
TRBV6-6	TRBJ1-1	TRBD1	CAITGTGEAFF	TGTGCCATTACCGGGACAGGGGAAGCTTTCTTT
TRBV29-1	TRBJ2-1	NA	CSVEGGSEFF	TGCAGCGTTGAAGGAGGGTCGGAGTTCTTC
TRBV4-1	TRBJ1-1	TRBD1	CASSFNRGTEAFF	TGCGCCAGCAGCTTCAACAGGGGGACTGAAGCTTTCTTT
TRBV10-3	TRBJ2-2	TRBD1	CAIRGYGRGLVGELFF	TGTGCCATCAGGGGTTATGGCAGGGGGCTGGTCGGGGAGCTGTTTTTT
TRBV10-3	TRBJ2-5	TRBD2	CAISGLAGGETQYF	TGTGCCATTTCGGGACTAGCGGGCGGGGAGACCCAGTACTTC
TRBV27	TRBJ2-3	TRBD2	CASSFLWTSGSTDTQYF	TGTGCCAGCAGTTTCCTCTGGACTAGCGGGAGCACAGATACGCAGTATTTT
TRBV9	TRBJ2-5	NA	CASSVALQETQYF	TGTGCCAGCAGCGTAGCGTTACAAGAGACCCAGTACTTC
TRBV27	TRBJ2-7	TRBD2	CASSLSPSGSGDEQYF	TGTGCCAGCAGTTTATCCCCTAGCGGGAGCGGGGACGAGCAGTACTTC
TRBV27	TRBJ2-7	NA	CASSSPTPPKAYEQYF	TGTGCCAGCAGTTCGCCGACTCCCCCAAAGGCCTACGAGCAGTACTTC
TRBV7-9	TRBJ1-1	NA	CASSLRGLRGGNTEAFF	TGTGCCAGCAGCTTAAGAGGACTCCGCGGGGGAAACACTGAAGCTTTCTTT
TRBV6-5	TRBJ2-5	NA	CASKRRGLETQYF	TGTGCCAGCAAGAGGAGGGGGCTGGAGACCCAGTACTTC
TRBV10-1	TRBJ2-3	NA	CASSESSGVIDTQYF	TGCGCCAGCAGTGAGTCCTCGGGAGTGATAGATACGCAGTATTTT
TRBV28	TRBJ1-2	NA	CASSARGGRRYGYTF	TGTGCCAGCAGCGCCCGGGGGGGGCGCAGGTATGGCTACACCTTC
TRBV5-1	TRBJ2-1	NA	CASSFDPGGSYNEQFF	TGCGCCAGCAGCTTCGACCCCGGAGGCTCCTACAATGAGCAGTTCTTC
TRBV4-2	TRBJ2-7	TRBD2	CASSQEGTSIYEQYF	TGTGCCAGCAGCCAAGAGGGGACTAGCATCTACGAGCAGTACTTC
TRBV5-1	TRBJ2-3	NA	CASRGLASDGTQYF	TGCGCCAGCCGCGGGCTAGCATCCGACGGTACGCAGTATTTT
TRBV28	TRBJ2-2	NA	CASSLGTSNTGELFF	TGTGCCAGCAGTCTCGGGACATCGAACACCGGGGAGCTGTTTTTT
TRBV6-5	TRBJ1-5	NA	CASKGPGGSNQPQHF	TGTGCCAGCAAGGGACCCGGGGGTAGCAATCAGCCCCAGCATTTT
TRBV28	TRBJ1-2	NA	CASSLWAGQGYTF	TGTGCCAGCAGTTTATGGGCGGGGCAGGGCTACACCTTC
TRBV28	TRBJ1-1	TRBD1	CASSLSSGTGNTEAFF	TGTGCCAGCAGTTTATCCTCCGGGACAGGTAACACTGAAGCTTTCTTT
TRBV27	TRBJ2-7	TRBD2	CASSPPSGGTYEQYF	TGTGCCAGCAGTCCACCTAGCGGAGGGACTTACGAGCAGTACTTC
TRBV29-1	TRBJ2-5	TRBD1	CSVEGGRGLWETQYF	TGCAGCGTTGAGGGTGGCAGGGGGCTATGGGAGACCCAGTACTTC
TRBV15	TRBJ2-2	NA	CATSRDSYTGELFF	TGTGCCACCAGCAGGGACAGTTACACCGGGGAGCTGTTTTTT
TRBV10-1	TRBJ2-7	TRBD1	CASSRDRGLYEQYF	TGCGCCAGCAGCCGGGACAGGGGGCTGTACGAGCAGTACTTC
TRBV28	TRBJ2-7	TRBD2	CASSLAGGPSYEQYF	TGTGCCAGCAGTTTGGCGGGAGGGCCCTCCTACGAGCAGTACTTC
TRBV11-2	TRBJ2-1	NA	CASVPRPGLAVEGNEQFF	TGTGCCAGCGTCCCTCGCCCGGGATTGGCGGTGGAGGGTAATGAGCAGTTCTTC
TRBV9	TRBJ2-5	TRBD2	CASSDPLAGGPHQETQYF	TGTGCCAGCAGCGACCCCCTGGCGGGAGGCCCCCATCAAGAGACCCAGTACTTC